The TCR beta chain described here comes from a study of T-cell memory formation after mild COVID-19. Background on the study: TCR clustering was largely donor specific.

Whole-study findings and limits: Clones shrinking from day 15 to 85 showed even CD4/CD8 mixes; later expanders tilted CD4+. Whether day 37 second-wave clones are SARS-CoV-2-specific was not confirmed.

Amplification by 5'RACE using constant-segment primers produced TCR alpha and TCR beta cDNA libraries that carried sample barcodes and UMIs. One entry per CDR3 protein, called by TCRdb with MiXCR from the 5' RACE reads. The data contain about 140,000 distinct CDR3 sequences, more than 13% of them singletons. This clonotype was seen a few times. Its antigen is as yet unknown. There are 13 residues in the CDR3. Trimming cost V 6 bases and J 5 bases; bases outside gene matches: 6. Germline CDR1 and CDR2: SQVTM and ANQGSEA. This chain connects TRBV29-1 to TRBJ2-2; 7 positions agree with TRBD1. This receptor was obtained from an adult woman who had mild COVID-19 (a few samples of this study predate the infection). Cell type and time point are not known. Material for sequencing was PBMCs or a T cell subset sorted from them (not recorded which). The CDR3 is CSVEGARTGELFF. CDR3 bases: TGCAGCGTCGAGGGGGCTCGGACCGGGGAGCTGTTTTTT.